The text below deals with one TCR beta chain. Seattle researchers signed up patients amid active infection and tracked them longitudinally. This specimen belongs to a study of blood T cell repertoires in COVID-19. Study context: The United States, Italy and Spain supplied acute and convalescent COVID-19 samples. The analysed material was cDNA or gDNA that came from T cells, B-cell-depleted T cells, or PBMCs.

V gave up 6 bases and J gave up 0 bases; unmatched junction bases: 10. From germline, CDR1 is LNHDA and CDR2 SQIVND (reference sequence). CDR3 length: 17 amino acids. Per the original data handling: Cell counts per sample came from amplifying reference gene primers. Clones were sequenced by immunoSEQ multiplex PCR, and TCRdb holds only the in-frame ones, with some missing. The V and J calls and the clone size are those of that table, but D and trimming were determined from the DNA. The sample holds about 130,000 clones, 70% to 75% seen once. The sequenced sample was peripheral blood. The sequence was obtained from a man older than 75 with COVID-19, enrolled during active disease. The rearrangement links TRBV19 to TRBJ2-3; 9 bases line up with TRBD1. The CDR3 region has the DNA TGTGCCAGTAGCCCCGGGACAGGGAGCTATAGCACAGATACGCAGTATTTT. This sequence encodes CASSPGTGSYSTDTQYF.